This T cell receptor (beta chain) was captured in a study of cytomegalovirus exposure and HLA in healthy donors. Whole-study results and caveats: There were around 160 TCR beta chains listed as cytomegalovirus-associated. Accurate prediction of HLA-A and HLA-B alleles (for most subjects) was reportedly achieved from TCR beta sequences. Reportedly, fewer N-insertions than the roughly 690-donor mean appeared in an Asian-associated ancestry cluster in a later analysis.

A multiplex PCR was run with 60 Vbeta primers and 13 Jbeta primers. TCRdb keeps only in-frame clones here, not all; method: immunoSEQ multiplex PCR. This sample yields some 150,000 clones, of which roughly 60% are seen a single time; 2.5% to 3% belongs to the top ten. With 1 base clipped from V and 0 bases from J, the junction kept 5 bases outside the gene matches. From germline, CDR1 is SGHRS and CDR2 YFSETQ. The CDR3 covers 17 residues. In regard to this clone: Its antigen remains unidentified.

The TCR was taken from a man aged 35 to 55 in good health and CMV-seronegative. The material sequenced was PBMCs. V usage is TRBV5-1 and J usage is TRBJ2-1, with TRBD1 matching over 9 bases. The CDR3 coding sequence is TGCGCCAGCAGCTTGTCGCCGACAGGGGGCTCCTACAATGAGCAGTTCTTC. It encodes CASSLSPTGGSYNEQFF.